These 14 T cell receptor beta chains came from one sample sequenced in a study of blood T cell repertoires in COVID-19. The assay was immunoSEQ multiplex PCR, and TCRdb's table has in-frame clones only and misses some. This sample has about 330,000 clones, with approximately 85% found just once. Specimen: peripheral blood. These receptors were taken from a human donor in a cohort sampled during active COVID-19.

For the CDR3, the DNA is TGTGCCAGCAGCTTGGGCGGGGTCCCCAGCCGGGACATTCAGTACTTC. This translates into CASSLGGVPSRDIQYF. The chain couples TRBV5-5 to TRBJ2-4; D possibly corresponds to TRBD2 (6 bases). Germline loops: CDR1 SGHKS, CDR2 YYEKEE (reference sequence). This CDR3 spans 16 amino acids. V lost 0 bases and J lost 8, with 18 bases in between.

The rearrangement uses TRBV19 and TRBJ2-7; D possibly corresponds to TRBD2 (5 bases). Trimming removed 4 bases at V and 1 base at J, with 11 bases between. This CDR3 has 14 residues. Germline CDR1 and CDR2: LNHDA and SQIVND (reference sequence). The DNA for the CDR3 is TGTGCCAGTAGTACCGTACGGGGATCCTACGAGCAGTACTTC. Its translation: CASSTVRGSYEQYF.

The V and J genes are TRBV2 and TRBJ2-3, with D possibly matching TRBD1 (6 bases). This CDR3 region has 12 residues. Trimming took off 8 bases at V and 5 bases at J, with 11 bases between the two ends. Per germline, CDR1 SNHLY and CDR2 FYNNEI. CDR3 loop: CASGYRVDTQYF. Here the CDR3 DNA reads TGTGCCAGCGGCTACAGGGTAGATACGCAGTATTTT.

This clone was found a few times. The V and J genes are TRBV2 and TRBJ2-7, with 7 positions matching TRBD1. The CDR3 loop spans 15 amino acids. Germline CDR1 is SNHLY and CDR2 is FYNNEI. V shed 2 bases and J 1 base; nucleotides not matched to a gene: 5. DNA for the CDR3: TGTGCCAGCAGTGAACACAGGGGAATTTCCTACGAGCAGTACTTC. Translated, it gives CASSEHRGISYEQYF.

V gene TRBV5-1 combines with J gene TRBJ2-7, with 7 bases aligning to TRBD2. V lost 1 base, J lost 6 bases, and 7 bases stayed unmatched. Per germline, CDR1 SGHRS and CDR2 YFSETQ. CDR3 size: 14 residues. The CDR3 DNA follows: TGCGCCAGCAGCTTGCTGGGGAGGGAGGTCGAGCAGTACTTC. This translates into CASSLLGREVEQYF.

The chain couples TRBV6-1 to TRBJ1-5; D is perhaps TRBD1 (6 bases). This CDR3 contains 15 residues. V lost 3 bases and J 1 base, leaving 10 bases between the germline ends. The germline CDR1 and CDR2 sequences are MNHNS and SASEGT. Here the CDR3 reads CASSDEGGSNQPQHF. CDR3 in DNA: TGTGCCAGCAGTGATGAGGGGGGGAGCAATCAGCCCCAGCATTTT.

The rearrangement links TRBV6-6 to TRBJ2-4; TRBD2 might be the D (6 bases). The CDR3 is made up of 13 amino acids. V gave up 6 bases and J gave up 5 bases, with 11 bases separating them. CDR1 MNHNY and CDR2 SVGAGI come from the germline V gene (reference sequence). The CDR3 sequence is CASSLGLQNIQYF. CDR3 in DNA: TGTGCCAGCAGCCTGGGACTGCAAAACATTCAGTACTTC.

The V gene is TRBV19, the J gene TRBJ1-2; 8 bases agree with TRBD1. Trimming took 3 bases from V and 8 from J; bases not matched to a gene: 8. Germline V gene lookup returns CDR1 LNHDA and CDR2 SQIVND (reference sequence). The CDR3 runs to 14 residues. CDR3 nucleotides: TGTGCCAGTAGTATTGGCCAGGGGGCGCCGGGCTACACCTTC. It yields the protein CASSIGQGAPGYTF. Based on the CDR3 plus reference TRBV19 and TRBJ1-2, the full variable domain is DGGITQSPKYLFRKEGQNVTLSCEQNLNHDAMYWYRQDPGQGLRLIYYSQIVNDFQKGDIAEGYSVSREKKESFPLTVTSAQKNPTAFYLCASSIGQGAPGYTFGSGTRLTVV.

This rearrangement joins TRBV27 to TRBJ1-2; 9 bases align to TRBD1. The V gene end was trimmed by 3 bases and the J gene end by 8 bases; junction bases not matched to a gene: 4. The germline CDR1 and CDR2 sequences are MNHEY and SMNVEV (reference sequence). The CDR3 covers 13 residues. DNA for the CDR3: TGTGCCAGCAGTTTTGGGACAGGGAAAGGCTACACCTTC. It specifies CASSFGTGKGYTF.

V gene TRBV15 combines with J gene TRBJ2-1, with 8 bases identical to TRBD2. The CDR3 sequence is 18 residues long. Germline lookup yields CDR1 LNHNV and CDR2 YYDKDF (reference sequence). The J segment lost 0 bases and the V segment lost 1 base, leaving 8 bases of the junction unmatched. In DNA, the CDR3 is TGTGCCACCAGCAGAGGAGCGGGGGCTACCAGCTCCTACAATGAGCAGTTCTTC. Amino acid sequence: CATSRGAGATSSYNEQFF.

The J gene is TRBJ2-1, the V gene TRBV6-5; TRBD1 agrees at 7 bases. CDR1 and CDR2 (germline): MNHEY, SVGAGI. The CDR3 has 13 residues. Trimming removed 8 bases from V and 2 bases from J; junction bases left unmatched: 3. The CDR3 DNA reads TGTGCCAGCGGGACAGAACCCTACAATGAGCAGTTCTTC. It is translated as CASGTEPYNEQFF.

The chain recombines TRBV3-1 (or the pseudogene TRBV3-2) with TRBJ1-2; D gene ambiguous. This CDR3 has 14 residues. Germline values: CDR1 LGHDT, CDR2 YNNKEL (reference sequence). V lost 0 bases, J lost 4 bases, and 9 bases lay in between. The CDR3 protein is CASSQDLLPYGYTF. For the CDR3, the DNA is TGTGCCAGCAGCCAAGACCTCCTACCCTATGGCTACACCTTC.

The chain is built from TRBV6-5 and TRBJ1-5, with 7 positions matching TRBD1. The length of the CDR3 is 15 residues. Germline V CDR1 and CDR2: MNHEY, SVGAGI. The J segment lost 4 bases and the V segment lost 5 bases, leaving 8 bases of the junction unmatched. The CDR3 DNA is TGTGCCAGCAGTACCGGGACAGCCAAAAATCAGCCCCAGCATTTT. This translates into CASSTGTAKNQPQHF.

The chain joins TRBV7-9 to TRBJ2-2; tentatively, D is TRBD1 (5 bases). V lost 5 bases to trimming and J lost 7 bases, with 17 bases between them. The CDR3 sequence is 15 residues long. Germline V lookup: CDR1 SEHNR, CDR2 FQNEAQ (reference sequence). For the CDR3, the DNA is TGTGCCAGCAGCGCACTACAAGGGGTTAACGGGGAGCTGTTTTTT. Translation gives CASSALQGVNGELFF.